This T cell receptor (beta chain) was captured by sequencing in a study of T cells in Graves' hyperthyroidism and ophthalmopathy. Stable Graves' hyperthyroidism meant no ophthalmopathy progression within 18 months. RNA transcripts gave rise to amplified TCR beta CDR3 regions. HTBI primers drove first-round RT-PCR of the TCR CDR3. MiXCR, run by TCRdb on the multiplex PCR reads, gives a single entry per CDR3 protein. Of roughly 30,000 distinct CDR3 sequences listed, around 40% are singletons. Sequencing used blood. This receptor was obtained from a woman aged 25 to 39 with Graves' hyperthyroidism.

The CDR3 loop reads CASKRLIADAKNIQYF. As DNA, the CDR3 is TGTGCCAGCAAAAGGCTTATAGCGGACGCCAAAAACATTCAGTACTTC. The genes are TRBV27 and TRBJ2-4; a possible D gene is TRBD2 (6 bases). Germline V lookup: CDR1 MNHEY, CDR2 SMNVEV (reference sequence). The CDR3 is 16 amino acids. Between the trimmed V and J ends, which lost 7 bases and 1 base, there was a span of 17 bases.